Listed below are T cell receptor beta chains from one sample, sequenced in a study of CD8+CD57+ T cells in acquired aplastic anemia. Via MiXCR, TCRdb re-called the reads, giving one row per CDR3 protein. The data contain about 180,000 distinct CDR3 sequences, roughly 65% of them singletons. Sequencing used sorted CD4+, CD8+, or CD8+CD57+ T cells (not recorded which) from PBMCs. Every receptor here comes from a human donor with aplastic anemia. Both conserved end residues are part of each CDR3. Fields, in order: CDR3 protein, CDR3 DNA, clone size, J gene, V gene, D gene. The D gene is left open where the match is weak. Clone size appears in some rows only: once, few, many, or a class for an expanded clone.

cdr3_aa: CASSLAGGVQNEQFF
cdr3_nt: TGTGCCAGCAGCTTAGCGGGGGGGGTTCAAAATGAGCAGTTCTTC
clone_size: -
j_call: TRBJ2-1
v_call: TRBV7-3
d_call: TRBD2

cdr3_aa: CASSLSETSDEQFF
cdr3_nt: TGTGCCAGCAGCCTTTCGGAGACTAGCGATGAGCAGTTCTTC
clone_size: -
j_call: TRBJ2-1
v_call: TRBV7-6
d_call: TRBD2

cdr3_aa: CASSSHRAEAFF
cdr3_nt: TGTGCCAGCAGCTCCCACAGGGCTGAAGCTTTCTTT
clone_size: -
j_call: TRBJ1-1
v_call: TRBV7-8
d_call: -

cdr3_aa: CATSDPVNTEAFF
cdr3_nt: TGTGCCACCAGTGACCCGGTGAACACTGAAGCTTTCTTT
clone_size: -
j_call: TRBJ1-1
v_call: TRBV2
d_call: -

cdr3_aa: CASSEDYLGGAPQETQYF
cdr3_nt: TGTGCCAGCAGCGAGGACTACCTTGGGGGGGCCCCCCAAGAGACCCAGTACTTC
clone_size: -
j_call: TRBJ2-5
v_call: TRBV7-8
d_call: -

cdr3_aa: CATTDTRATNEKLFF
cdr3_nt: TGTGCCACAACCGATACGAGGGCAACTAATGAAAAACTGTTTTTT
clone_size: many
j_call: TRBJ1-4
v_call: TRBV19
d_call: -

cdr3_aa: CASSHITGGFQPQHF
cdr3_nt: TGTGCCAGCAGCCACATAACAGGGGGTTTTCAGCCCCAGCATTTT
clone_size: once
j_call: TRBJ1-5
v_call: TRBV5-6
d_call: TRBD1

cdr3_aa: CSVAGHNYEQYF
cdr3_nt: TGCAGCGTTGCGGGACATAACTACGAGCAGTACTTC
clone_size: -
j_call: TRBJ2-7
v_call: TRBV29-1
d_call: -

cdr3_aa: CASSLVRGLGSTGELFF
cdr3_nt: TGTGCCAGCAGCTTAGTCCGCGGCCTTGGATCCACCGGGGAGCTGTTTTTT
clone_size: -
j_call: TRBJ2-2
v_call: TRBV5-1
d_call: -

cdr3_aa: CASSSINGELFF
cdr3_nt: TGTGCCAGCAGCTCAATCAACGGGGAGCTGTTTTTT
clone_size: once
j_call: TRBJ2-2
v_call: TRBV7-3
d_call: -

cdr3_aa: CSARDLAALNEQYF
cdr3_nt: TGCAGTGCTAGAGATCTGGCGGCTCTTAACGAGCAGTACTTC
clone_size: once
j_call: TRBJ2-7
v_call: TRBV20-1
d_call: -

cdr3_aa: CASSQRSGAGETQYF
cdr3_nt: TGCGCCAGCAGCCAACGGTCGGGGGCGGGGGAGACCCAGTACTTC
clone_size: many
j_call: TRBJ2-5
v_call: TRBV4-1
d_call: -

cdr3_aa: CASSLFWGRDYVGTEAFF
cdr3_nt: TGTGCCAGCAGCTTATTCTGGGGCAGGGATTATGTTGGGACTGAAGCTTTCTTT
clone_size: -
j_call: TRBJ1-1
v_call: TRBV7-9
d_call: -

cdr3_aa: CASSIQDSPNTEAFF
cdr3_nt: TGTGCCAGCAGTATACAGGACAGCCCGAACACTGAAGCTTTCTTT
clone_size: many
j_call: TRBJ1-1
v_call: TRBV6-1
d_call: -

cdr3_aa: CASSPSEAWYGYTF
cdr3_nt: TGTGCCAGCAGCCCATCAGAAGCTTGGTATGGCTACACCTTC
clone_size: once
j_call: TRBJ1-2
v_call: TRBV7-9
d_call: -

cdr3_aa: CAPGRGSGTEAFF
cdr3_nt: TGTGCCCCAGGCCGGGGGTCTGGCACTGAAGCTTTCTTT
clone_size: -
j_call: TRBJ1-1
v_call: TRBV6-2/TRBV6-3
d_call: -

cdr3_aa: CASSIDRDSYEQYF
cdr3_nt: TGTGCCAGCAGCATAGACAGGGACTCCTACGAGCAGTACTTC
clone_size: many
j_call: TRBJ2-7
v_call: TRBV2
d_call: TRBD1

cdr3_aa: CASRAPVSGQETQYF
cdr3_nt: TGTGCCAGTAGGGCGCCGGTCAGCGGTCAAGAGACCCAGTACTTC
clone_size: -
j_call: TRBJ2-5
v_call: TRBV19
d_call: -

cdr3_aa: CASSQGTASLPGELFF
cdr3_nt: TGTGCCAGCAGCCAGGGGACAGCAAGCCTCCCCGGGGAGCTGTTTTTT
clone_size: -
j_call: TRBJ2-2
v_call: TRBV7-3
d_call: TRBD1

cdr3_aa: CATSRVTSGDEQFF
cdr3_nt: TGTGCCACCAGCAGAGTCACTAGCGGGGATGAGCAGTTCTTC
clone_size: few
j_call: TRBJ2-1
v_call: TRBV15
d_call: TRBD2

cdr3_aa: CASSERGLYNSPLHF
cdr3_nt: TGTGCCAGCAGTGAAAGAGGCCTTTATAATTCACCCCTCCACTTT
clone_size: once
j_call: TRBJ1-6
v_call: TRBV6-5
d_call: -

cdr3_aa: CASSHDSSNQPQHF
cdr3_nt: TGTGCCAGCAGTCACGACAGTAGCAATCAGCCCCAGCATTTT
clone_size: -
j_call: TRBJ1-5
v_call: TRBV7-2
d_call: -

cdr3_aa: CASSPLAKGGELFF
cdr3_nt: TGTGCCAGCAGCCCTCTAGCGAAGGGCGGGGAGCTGTTTTTT
clone_size: -
j_call: TRBJ2-2
v_call: TRBV7-2
d_call: -

cdr3_aa: CSARAGQGESQPQHF
cdr3_nt: TGCAGTGCTCGAGCCGGGCAGGGGGAAAGTCAGCCCCAGCATTTT
clone_size: many
j_call: TRBJ1-5
v_call: TRBV20-1
d_call: TRBD1

cdr3_aa: CSARDGTGVREAFF
cdr3_nt: TGCAGTGCTAGAGATGGGACAGGGGTACGAGAAGCTTTCTTT
clone_size: -
j_call: TRBJ1-1
v_call: TRBV20-1
d_call: TRBD1

cdr3_aa: CASSSTGTGVNEKLFF
cdr3_nt: TGTGCCAGCAGCTCAACCGGGACAGGGGTTAATGAAAAACTGTTTTTT
clone_size: once
j_call: TRBJ1-4
v_call: TRBV7-9
d_call: TRBD1

cdr3_aa: CSAGRGDTQYF
cdr3_nt: TGCAGCGCCGGAAGGGGGGATACGCAGTATTTT
clone_size: -
j_call: TRBJ2-3
v_call: TRBV29-1
d_call: -

cdr3_aa: CASSAYKETSNEKLFF
cdr3_nt: TGTGCCAGCAGCGCCTATAAGGAAACGTCTAATGAAAAACTGTTTTTT
clone_size: many
j_call: TRBJ1-4
v_call: TRBV9
d_call: -

cdr3_aa: CSANRPGGGNTIYF
cdr3_nt: TGCAGTGCGAACCGCCCTGGAGGGGGAAACACCATATATTTT
clone_size: once
j_call: TRBJ1-3
v_call: TRBV20-1
d_call: -

cdr3_aa: CSATEDSRTDTQYF
cdr3_nt: TGCAGTGCTACAGAGGACAGTCGCACAGATACGCAGTATTTT
clone_size: -
j_call: TRBJ2-3
v_call: TRBV20-1
d_call: -

cdr3_aa: CASSLATGPYEQYF
cdr3_nt: TGTGCCAGCAGCTTAGCGACAGGGCCCTACGAGCAGTACTTC
clone_size: -
j_call: TRBJ2-7
v_call: TRBV7-8
d_call: TRBD1

cdr3_aa: CASPSGNEQFF
cdr3_nt: TGTGCCAGCCCTAGCGGCAATGAGCAGTTCTTC
clone_size: -
j_call: TRBJ2-1
v_call: TRBV7-9
d_call: TRBD2

cdr3_aa: CSARAPGLASTDTQYF
cdr3_nt: TGCAGTGCTAGAGCGCCGGGACTAGCTAGCACAGATACGCAGTATTTT
clone_size: -
j_call: TRBJ2-3
v_call: TRBV20-1
d_call: TRBD2

cdr3_aa: CSLWGGDTQYF
cdr3_nt: TGCAGCTTATGGGGTGGGGATACGCAGTATTTT
clone_size: -
j_call: TRBJ2-3
v_call: TRBV20-1
d_call: -

cdr3_aa: CASSVGQGATGELFF
cdr3_nt: TGTGCCAGCAGTGTCGGACAGGGTGCCACCGGGGAGCTGTTTTTT
clone_size: -
j_call: TRBJ2-2
v_call: TRBV25-1
d_call: TRBD1

cdr3_aa: CASSPQRGSETQYF
cdr3_nt: TGTGCCAGCAGCCCCCAAAGAGGTTCGGAGACCCAGTACTTC
clone_size: -
j_call: TRBJ2-5
v_call: TRBV7-2
d_call: -

cdr3_aa: CASSPGGQYF
cdr3_nt: TGCGCCAGCAGCCCGGGGGGACAGTATTTT
clone_size: few
j_call: TRBJ2-3
v_call: TRBV5-1
d_call: TRBD2

cdr3_aa: CSVDGGHFEGNQPQHF
cdr3_nt: TGCAGCGTTGATGGAGGCCATTTTGAGGGCAATCAGCCCCAGCATTTT
clone_size: -
j_call: TRBJ1-5
v_call: TRBV29-1
d_call: -